These 3 T cell receptor beta chains came from one sample sequenced in a study of T-cell memory formation after mild COVID-19. Each CDR3 protein gets one entry after TCRdb re-called the 5' RACE reads with MiXCR. The data contain 300,000 to 400,000 distinct CDR3 sequences, roughly 13% of them seen just once; the ten biggest clones take up approximately 22%. The sequencing sample was made of PBMCs or a T cell subset sorted from them (not recorded which). The origin of the receptors is a man between 18 and 35 years old who had mild COVID-19 (a few samples of this study predate the infection). Cell type and time point are not known.

This clonotype was counted only a few times. The chain employs TRBV2 and TRBJ1-3, with D possibly matching TRBD1 (5 bases). The germline V and J ends were trimmed by 2 bases and 0 bases, with 8 bases remaining between them. CDR3 length: 15 residues. CDR1 and CDR2 (germline): SNHLY, FYNNEI. The CDR3 region is CASSESGGSGNTIYF. Here the CDR3 DNA reads TGTGCCAGCAGTGAATCGGGGGGCTCTGGAAACACCATATATTTT.

V is TRBV20-1 and J is TRBJ2-7, with D possibly TRBD1 on 6 matching bases. CDR3 length equals 14 residues. Germline-derived CDR1 and CDR2 are DFQATT and SNEGSKA (reference sequence). The V end lost 6 bases, the J end lost 5 bases, and 20 bases lay between the germline ends. The chain's CDR3 is CSARSERGIHEQYV. The CDR3 DNA sequence: TGCAGTGCAAGGAGTGAGAGGGGGATCCACGAGCAGTACGTC.

The chain carries TRBV7-8 and TRBJ1-2; weak D call: TRBD1 (5 bases). Germline CDR1 reads SGHVS; CDR2 reads FQNEAQ. Trimming took 1 base from V and 5 from J, leaving 14 bases between them. The CDR3 sequence is 15 residues long. CDR3 sequence: CASSLEGLPSYGYTF. The DNA of the CDR3 is TGTGCCAGCAGCTTAGAGGGACTGCCTTCGTATGGCTACACCTTC.